This TCR beta chain derives from a study of cytomegalovirus exposure and HLA in healthy donors. It was with 60 Vbeta and 13 Jbeta primers that the PCR ran. The table came from immunoSEQ multiplex PCR; TCRdb's copy has only in-frame clones and leaves some out. The table lists approximately 170,000 clones, 60% to 80% of them singletons. Trimming stripped 4 bases from V and 0 bases from J, with 16 bases between. Germline lookup yields CDR1 MGHRA and CDR2 YSYEKL. The CDR3 contains 18 residues. This clonotype originated in a woman between 18 and 30 years old in good health and CMV-seronegative. The chain uses TRBV4-1 and TRBJ1-6, with D possibly matching TRBD1 (5 bases). Sequencing used PBMCs. The CDR3 region is CASSLTGDWSSYNSPLHF. Written as DNA, the CDR3 is TGCGCCAGCAGCCTAACCGGGGACTGGAGCTCCTATAATTCACCCCTCCACTTT.